One sample yielded the 24 T cell receptor beta chains listed below, sequenced in a study of long-term antiretroviral therapy in people with HIV. The immunoSEQ assay was v3.0, run at survey level. Only in-frame clones appear in the TCRdb table, and some are missing; sequencing was by immunoSEQ multiplex PCR. Of about 24,000 clones listed, 65% to 90% were seen once; the top ten hold about 15%. Sequencing was performed on unsorted PBMCs, taken 1.2 years after starting antiretroviral therapy. The receptors stem from a man aged 50 to 59 with HIV.

The chain links TRBV19 to TRBJ1-4; TRBD1 agrees at 10 bases. The V gene's germline CDR1 is LNHDA and CDR2 SQIVND (reference sequence). The V and J ends lost 6 bases and 0 bases, in that order; junction bases with no gene match: 7. There are 17 residues in the CDR3. Here the CDR3 DNA reads TGTGCCAGTAGGGGGACAGGGGCACGATCAACTAATGAAAAACTGTTTTTT. It codes for CASRGTGARSTNEKLFF.

V is TRBV19 and J is TRBJ1-2, with 11 bases fitting TRBD1. The CDR3 runs 16 residues. Germline values: CDR1 LNHDA, CDR2 SQIVND (reference sequence). The V gene end was trimmed by 3 bases and the J gene end by 6 bases; junction bases not matched to a gene: 9. The CDR3 coding sequence is TGTGCCAGTAGTATGTATGGGACAGGGGGTCAGGATGGCTACACCTTC. Translated, it gives CASSMYGTGGQDGYTF.

The CDR3, as DNA: TGTGCCAGTAGTATAGGGCGGCCGACAAATGAAAAACTGTTTTTT. It encodes CASSIGRPTNEKLFF. V and J are TRBV19 and TRBJ1-4; D unresolved. This CDR3 contains 15 residues. Trimming took 1 base from V and 5 from J, leaving 11 bases between them. Looked up from germline, CDR1 is LNHDA and CDR2 is SQIVND (reference sequence). The entire variable domain, with the rest obtained from reference TRBV19 and TRBJ1-4, is as follows: DGGITQSPKYLFRKEGQNVTLSCEQNLNHDAMYWYRQDPGQGLRLIYYSQIVNDFQKGDIAEGYSVSREKKESFPLTVTSAQKNPTAFYLCASSIGRPTNEKLFFGSGTQLSVL.

CDR3 DNA: TGTGCCAGCAGCTCCGGACAGGGGACCTACGAGCAGTACTTC. Protein product: CASSSGQGTYEQYF. This chain connects TRBV5-4 to TRBJ2-7; 9 bases agree with TRBD1. The V segment lost 3 bases and the J segment 2 bases; nucleotides outside the gene matches: 3. This CDR3 has 14 residues. CDR1 and CDR2 from the germline V gene are SGHNT and YYREEE (reference sequence).

This chain joins TRBV25-1 and TRBJ1-4; a weak D match, TRBD1 (5 bases). Germline CDR1 is MGHDK and CDR2 is SYGVNS. V lost 2 bases, J lost 4 bases, and 11 bases lay in between. The CDR3 spans 15 residues. The DNA of the CDR3 is TGTGCCAGCAGTGAACCCGGGGCCAGTAATGAAAAACTGTTTTTT. Translated: CASSEPGASNEKLFF.

The rearrangement uses TRBV6-1 and TRBJ1-1, with D tentatively TRBD1 (5 bases). The CDR3 is 15 residues long. Germline lookup yields CDR1 MNHNS and CDR2 SASEGT. V gave up 7 bases and J gave up 1 base, with 16 bases separating them. The CDR3 loop is CASNPTGGRNTEAFF. DNA of the CDR3: TGTGCCAGCAACCCAACGGGGGGAAGGAACACTGAAGCTTTCTTT.

Notes on this clone: This specimen includes other DNA sequences encoding the same CDR3. The chain couples TRBV7-9 to TRBJ1-2, with D uncertain. Germline-derived CDR1 and CDR2 are SEHNR and FQNEAQ (reference sequence). The CDR3 consists of 13 residues. The V and J ends lost 5 bases and 0 bases respectively, with 7 bases between them. CDR3 nucleotide sequence: TGTGCCAGCAGCCCCGGTTCTAACTATGGCTACACCTTC. This sequence encodes CASSPGSNYGYTF.

The chain has TRBV5-8 and TRBJ1-1; D gene ambiguous. Germline V gene data show CDR1 as SGHTS and CDR2 as YDEGEE. This CDR3 is 13 amino acids long. V lost 5 bases and J 1 base, leaving 9 bases between the germline ends. CDR3 coding DNA: TGTGCCAGCAGAAGGACGGAGAACACTGAAGCTTTCTTT. Protein sequence: CASRRTENTEAFF.

This clone came up a few times. The V call is TRBV6-6, the J call TRBJ1-5; TRBD1 aligns across 7 bases. V gave up 5 bases and J gave up 5 bases; unmatched junction bases: 9. This CDR3 is built from 15 residues. Germline assignment: CDR1 MNHNY and CDR2 SVGAGI (reference sequence). CDR3 in amino acids: CASSQPTGTDQPQHF. The CDR3 DNA is TGTGCCAGCAGTCAACCGACAGGGACGGATCAGCCCCAGCATTTT.

This sequence joins TRBV30 and TRBJ1-2, with 10 bases fitting TRBD1. V dropped 5 bases and J dropped 2; count of bases not matched to a gene: 8. The V gene's germline CDR1 is GTSNPN and CDR2 SVGIG (reference sequence). This CDR3 is built from 15 residues. The CDR3 region is CAWARQGAWNYGYTF. For the CDR3, the DNA is TGTGCCTGGGCCCGACAGGGGGCATGGAACTATGGCTACACCTTC.

This clone was observed a handful of times. The rearrangement links TRBV18 to TRBJ2-2; D not certain. CDR1 is KGHSH and CDR2 is LQKENI in the germline V gene. The CDR3 is 13 residues long. Trimming left V 2 bases short and J 4 bases short, with 5 bases between. The CDR3 DNA is TGTGCCAGCTCACCAGGGTTCACCGGGGAGCTGTTTTTT. Amino acid sequence: CASSPGFTGELFF.

The genes are TRBV11-2 and TRBJ2-1; perhaps D is TRBD1 or TRBD2 (6 bases each). Trimming stripped 3 bases from V and 7 bases from J, with 16 bases between. The CDR3 consists of 15 residues. Looked up from germline, CDR1 is SGHAT and CDR2 is FQNNGV. CDR3 nucleotide sequence: TGTGCCAGCAGCTTCCCCCTGGGGGGCCCAAATGAGCAGTTCTTC. It is translated as CASSFPLGGPNEQFF.

This clone has a single count. V usage is TRBV18 and J usage is TRBJ1-5; 7 positions agree with TRBD1. V shed 4 bases, J shed 4 bases, and the junction held 10 bases outside the gene matches. Germline V gene sequence: CDR1 KGHSH, CDR2 LQKENI. The CDR3 length is 16 residues. The CDR3 spells CASSHYGTVENQPQHF. CDR3 coding DNA: TGTGCCAGCTCACACTATGGGACAGTAGAAAATCAGCCCCAGCATTTT. The variable domain in full, completed from reference TRBV18 and TRBJ1-5, reads NAGVMQNPRHLVRRRGQEARLRCSPMKGHSHVYWYRQLPEEGLKFMVYLQKENIIDESGMPKERFSAEFPKEGPSILRIQQVVRGDSAAYFCASSHYGTVENQPQHFGDGTRLSIL.

The rearrangement links TRBV28 to TRBJ1-4; a weak D match, TRBD1 (6 bases). The CDR3 contains 16 residues. Looked up from germline, CDR1 is MDHEN and CDR2 is SYDVKM. V lost 4 bases and J lost 3, with 15 bases in between. The chain's CDR3 is CASSSGGLVANEKLFF. DNA for the CDR3: TGTGCCAGCAGTTCCGGGGGGCTAGTAGCTAATGAAAAACTGTTTTTT.

J is TRBJ2-7 and V is TRBV6-5, with 10 bases that match TRBD2. J gave up 5 bases and V 3 bases, and 10 bases lay outside the gene matches. The germline V gene has CDR1 MNHEY and CDR2 SVGAGI. There are 16 residues in the CDR3. CDR3 coding DNA: TGTGCCAGCAGTTATCCGAGCGGGGGGGCCTGGGACGAGCAGTACTTC. Protein product: CASSYPSGGAWDEQYF.

This clone occurred once. The V call is TRBV7-2, the J call TRBJ2-2; D unresolved. This CDR3 is 14 amino acids long. From germline, CDR1 is SGHTA and CDR2 FQGNSA. V was cut by 5 bases and J by 4 bases, with 11 bases left in between. In DNA, the CDR3 is TGTGCCAGCAGCCCGTCCCTACGCACCGGGGAGCTGTTTTTT. Its translation: CASSPSLRTGELFF. Variable domain in full (rest from reference TRBV7-2 and TRBJ2-2): GAGVSQSPSNKVTEKGKDVELRCDPISGHTALYWYRQSLGQGLEFLIYFQGNSAPDKSGLPSDRFSAERTGGSVSTLTIQRTQQEDSAVYLCASSPSLRTGELFFGEGSRLTVL.

In this sample, this clone turned up a few times. The rearrangement uses TRBV18 and TRBJ2-6; D unresolved. V shed 1 base and J shed 0 bases, with 1 base lying between them. The germline V gene has CDR1 KGHSH and CDR2 LQKENI. There are 14 residues in the CDR3. The CDR3 reads CASSPLSGANVLTF. CDR3 nucleotides: TGTGCCAGCTCACCACTCTCTGGGGCCAACGTCCTGACTTTC.

The chain recombines TRBV9 with TRBJ2-1, with D possibly matching TRBD2 (5 bases). The CDR3 has 17 residues. CDR1 and CDR2 from the germline V gene are SGDLS and YYNGEE. V was clipped by 0 bases and J by 0 bases, with 13 bases between them. DNA of the CDR3: TGTGCCAGCAGCGTAGACAGCGGAGAGAGCTCCTACAATGAGCAGTTCTTC. Translation gives CASSVDSGESSYNEQFF.

The rearrangement links TRBV5-1 to TRBJ1-2, with TRBD1 matching 8 bases. Trimming cost V 0 bases and J 4 bases; bases outside gene matches: 5. This CDR3 is built from 15 residues. Per the germline V gene, CDR1 is SGHRS and CDR2 is YFSETQ. CDR3 coding DNA: TGCGCCAGCAGCTTGGCCGAGGGACAGGTCTATGGCTACACCTTC. Amino acids: CASSLAEGQVYGYTF.

The chain is built from TRBV14 and TRBJ2-3; no clear D. This CDR3 is built from 15 residues. V shed 0 bases and J shed 0 bases, with 7 bases lying between them. Germline lookup yields CDR1 SGHDN and CDR2 FVKESK. CDR3 residues: CASSQDLFSTDTQYF. The CDR3 coding sequence is TGTGCCAGCAGCCAAGATCTTTTTAGCACAGATACGCAGTATTTT.

The J gene is TRBJ2-3, the V gene TRBV6-1; D unclear. The V and J ends lost 8 bases and 6 bases respectively, with 9 bases between them. This CDR3 comprises 11 residues. CDR1 is MNHNS, CDR2 SASEGT, per germline. The CDR3 nucleotides read TGTGCCAGCCGCTACGGTGATACGCAGTATTTT. This gives the protein CASRYGDTQYF.

Here the CDR3 DNA reads TGTGCCAGCAGCTCCCGGGGGGGGATGAGCACTGAAGCTTTCTTT. This encodes CASSSRGGMSTEAFF. The chain carries TRBV5-4 and TRBJ1-1; possible D gene TRBD1, 5 bases. Germline assignment: CDR1 SGHNT and CDR2 YYREEE (reference sequence). V shed 3 bases and J shed 4 bases, with 16 bases lying between them. The CDR3 has 15 amino acids.

Details on this clone: A junction boundary mismatches the germline segment, possibly from a read error. The gene calls are TRBV5-8 and TRBJ1-3, with unresolved D. CDR1 and CDR2 from the germline V gene are SGHTS and YDEGEE. This CDR3 has 11 amino acids. CDR3 nucleotides: TGTGCCAGCAGCTCCGGACTGGGAGGCCGCTTT. This codes for CASSSGLGGRF.

As DNA, the CDR3 is TGTGCCAGCAGTAATGGGATCGAGCAGTACTTC. Its protein is CASSNGIEQYF. This chain uses TRBV6-6 with TRBJ2-7; unclear D gene. This CDR3 has 11 residues. V lost 5 bases and J 6 bases, leaving 8 bases between the germline ends. The germline V gene encodes CDR1 MNHNY and CDR2 SVGAGI (reference sequence).